Detailed here is one T cell receptor (beta chain). Its antigen is not known. This sample is part of a study of neoadjuvant anti-PD-1 for oral cavity cancer. V lost 1 base, J lost 3 bases, and 2 bases stayed unmatched. The length of the CDR3 is 16 residues. Per germline, CDR1 SGHVS and CDR2 FNYEAQ. Tumor libraries mostly used around 5.2 ug genomic DNA, two replicates each. Sequenced by immunoSEQ multiplex PCR; TCRdb stores in-frame clones only, minus some. The sample lists under 25,000 clones, about 26% occurring once. Whole-study results and caveats: Post-treatment tumors with larger preexisting clones showed more shrinkage.

Time point described: after neoadjuvant nivolumab, at surgical resection. Patients were newly diagnosed with stage II-IVA oral cavity squamous cell carcinoma without prior systemic or radiation treatment. Cohort: HPV-negative, locally advanced oral cavity squamous cell carcinoma patients. The specimen was tumor tissue, collected after nivolumab (anti-PD-1) treatment. The clonotype was recovered from a person between 40 and 85 years old with oral cavity squamous cell carcinoma. V and J are TRBV7-6 and TRBJ2-2; TRBD1 aligns across 10 bases. The chain's CDR3 is CASSLGGTGDTGELFF. The CDR3 bases are TGTGCCAGCAGCTTAGGGGGGACAGGGGACACCGGGGAGCTGTTTTTT.